These 6 T cell receptor beta chains were all obtained from the same sample, sequenced in a study of graft-versus-host responses after intestinal transplantation. Sequenced by immunoSEQ multiplex PCR; TCRdb stores in-frame clones only, minus some. The table includes thousands of clones, about 24% detected once. The material was alloreactive CD4+ T cells from a mixed lymphocyte reaction culture, obtained before transplantation. Subset noted: CFSE-low proliferating T cells sorted from roughly 6-day pre-transplant mixed lymphocyte reaction (GvH or HvG direction). Receptors were obtained from a human patient who was an organ donor for intestinal transplantation.

This clone was seen more than once but under ten times. The CDR3 nucleotides read TGTGCCAGCAGTTATCCTAGCGGGGGGGCAGTAGATACGCAGTATTTT. Translated: CASSYPSGGAVDTQYF. The chain carries TRBV6-6 and TRBJ2-3, with TRBD2 matching 12 bases. After removal of 3 bases from V and 5 bases from J, the junction contained 6 bases not matched to a gene. Looked up from germline, CDR1 is MNHNY and CDR2 is SVGAGI (reference sequence). CDR3 length: 16 residues.

This chain joins TRBV6-6 and TRBJ2-3; D unclear. Deletions cut 4 bases from V and 10 bases from J, with 15 bases between. CDR3 length: 13 residues. The germline gives CDR1 MNHNY, CDR2 SVGAGI (reference sequence). The CDR3 DNA is TGTGCCAGCAGTTCTCCAGGATGGGGTCCGCAGTATTTT. It is translated as CASSSPGWGPQYF.

This chain links TRBV7-9 with TRBJ2-7; 8 bases line up with TRBD2. Per germline, CDR1 SEHNR and CDR2 FQNEAQ (reference sequence). The V segment lost 5 bases and the J segment 1 base; nucleotides outside the gene matches: 13. CDR3 length: 17 residues. CDR3: CASSPRTGGARSYEQYF. In DNA, the CDR3 is TGTGCCAGCAGCCCGCGCACCGGGGGGGCCAGATCCTACGAGCAGTACTTC.

J is TRBJ1-2 and V is TRBV4-3, with D perhaps matching TRBD1 (5 bases). The CDR3 length is 16 residues. The V end lost 1 base, the J end lost 0 bases, and 12 bases lay between the germline ends. Germline V lookup: CDR1 LGHNA, CDR2 YSLEER. Here the CDR3 reads CASSQVPRGPNYGYTF. DNA of the CDR3: TGCGCCAGCAGCCAAGTACCTAGGGGCCCTAACTATGGCTACACCTTC.

This clone was detected only once. V gene TRBV6-1 combines with J gene TRBJ1-3; 7 positions match TRBD1. CDR3 size: 14 residues. Trimming at V came to 5 bases and at J to 1 base, leaving 2 bases not matched to a gene. Germline assignment: CDR1 MNHNS and CDR2 SASEGT. CDR3 DNA: TGTGCCAGCAGTAAGGGGGCATCTGGAAACACCATATATTTT. It codes for CASSKGASGNTIYF.

This clone was recorded a few times. The chain couples TRBV27 to TRBJ1-1, with D uncertain. This CDR3 is built from 13 residues. Trimming shortened V by 3 bases and J by 2 bases, and 7 bases separated the two germline ends. CDR1 MNHEY and CDR2 SMNVEV come from the germline V gene (reference sequence). This chain's CDR3 is CASSFRLNTEAFF. DNA of the CDR3: TGTGCCAGCAGTTTCAGGTTAAACACTGAAGCTTTCTTT.